This T cell receptor (beta chain) was observed in a study of blood T cell repertoires in COVID-19. Overall study context: The study drew acute and convalescent COVID-19 samples from the United States, Italy and Spain. PBMCs, B-cell-depleted T cells, or T cells were the source of the cDNA or gDNA that made up the material.

CDR1 and CDR2 (germline): SGHRS, YFSETQ. The CDR3 extends over 12 amino acids. V was clipped by 4 bases and J by 5 bases, with 9 bases between them. The authors' processing: Amplification of reference gene primers provided the estimated nucleated cell counts. Here immunoSEQ multiplex PCR was the method, and the copy in TCRdb shows in-frame clones only, minus some. D and trimming come from the DNA, and the V and J calls and clone size come from that table. The table includes 100,000 to 150,000 clones, under 90% detected once. This receptor was taken from a woman in her seventies with acute or convalescent COVID-19. The sample was peripheral blood. The chain carries TRBV5-1 and TRBJ2-5; D gene uncertain. CDR3 in DNA: TGCGCCAGCAGCACCCCTCGGGAGACCCAGTACTTC. Its protein product is CASSTPRETQYF.